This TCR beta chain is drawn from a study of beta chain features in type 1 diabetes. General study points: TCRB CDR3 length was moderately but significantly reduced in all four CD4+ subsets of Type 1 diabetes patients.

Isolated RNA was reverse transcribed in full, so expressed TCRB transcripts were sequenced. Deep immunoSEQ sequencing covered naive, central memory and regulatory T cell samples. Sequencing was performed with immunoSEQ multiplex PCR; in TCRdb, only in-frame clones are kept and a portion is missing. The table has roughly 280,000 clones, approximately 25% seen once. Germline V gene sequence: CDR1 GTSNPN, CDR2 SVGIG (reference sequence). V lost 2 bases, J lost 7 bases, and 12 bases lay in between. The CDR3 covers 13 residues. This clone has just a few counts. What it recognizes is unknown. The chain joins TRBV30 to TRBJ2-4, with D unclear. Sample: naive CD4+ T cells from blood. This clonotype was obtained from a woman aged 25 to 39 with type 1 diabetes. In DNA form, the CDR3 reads TGTGCCTGGAGTCCCCCTTCAGTGAACATTCAGTACTTC. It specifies CAWSPPSVNIQYF.